The 9 T cell receptor beta chains listed next were all sequenced from one sample in a study of blood T cells in healthy people across ages. A J-beta primer mix and a sample-barcoded 5' primer were used in a second PCR of roughly 6 to 12 cycles. TCRdb re-analysed the 5' RACE reads in MiXCR, keeping a single row per CDR3 protein. The data show around 670,000 distinct CDR3 sequences, approximately 30% seen once. Sequences were obtained from blood. The receptors were sampled from a woman of 80 years or more in good health.

The sample holds many counts of this clonotype. The rearrangement joins TRBV7-2 to TRBJ2-1, with 11 positions matching TRBD2. V gave up 4 bases and J gave up 0 bases; unmatched junction bases: 14. The CDR3 runs to 20 residues. Germline lookup yields CDR1 SGHTA and CDR2 FQGNSA. The DNA of the CDR3 is TGTGCCAGCAGCTGGCAGCCGGGGCTAGCGGGGGGTCGCTCCTACAATGAGCAGTTCTTC. Its translation: CASSWQPGLAGGRSYNEQFF. The full variable domain, its missing parts supplied by reference TRBV7-2 and TRBJ2-1, is GAGVSQSPSNKVTEKGKDVELRCDPISGHTALYWYRQSLGQGLEFLIYFQGNSAPDKSGLPSDRFSAERTGGSVSTLTIQRTQQEDSAVYLCASSWQPGLAGGRSYNEQFFGPGTRLTVL.

In this sample, this clonotype turned up a few times. The chain is built from TRBV30 and TRBJ1-2; 7 bases line up with TRBD1. V shed 2 bases and J 7 bases; nucleotides not matched to a gene: 10. Germline lookup yields CDR1 GTSNPN and CDR2 SVGIG (reference sequence). The CDR3 is 14 amino acids. The DNA for the CDR3 is TGTGCCTGGAGTTTGGGACAGCATTTCGCTGGCTACACCTTC. This gives the protein CAWSLGQHFAGYTF.

With respect to this clonotype: With a much larger clone just one base away, this may be a read error. V is TRBV7-2 and J is TRBJ2-7, with 8 bases identical to TRBD1. CDR3 length equals 11 residues. The germline CDR1 and CDR2 sequences are SGHTA and FQGNSA. DNA for the CDR3: TGTGCCGGCAGCTCAGGGGGGACAGGGTACTTC. It yields the protein CAGSSGGTGYF.

This clonotype has more than one count but fewer than ten. This chain uses TRBV7-2 with TRBJ2-3; perhaps TRBD2 as D (6 bases). The CDR3 runs to 12 residues. The germline V gene has CDR1 SGHTA and CDR2 FQGNSA. Trimming shortened V by 5 bases and J by 6 bases, and 9 bases separated the two germline ends. The CDR3 loop is CTSSPRGDTQYF. The CDR3 DNA is TGTACCAGCAGCCCCCGGGGGGATACGCAGTATTTT.

The chain couples TRBV19 to TRBJ2-5; either TRBD1 or TRBD2 may supply D (5 bases each). Germline-derived CDR1 and CDR2 are LNHDA and SQIVND (reference sequence). The CDR3 runs to 15 residues. V was cut by 6 bases and J by 2 bases, with 16 bases left in between. The DNA for the CDR3 is TGTGCCAGTAGCCCGGGACGTGTAGGTCAAGAGACCCAGTACTTC. It specifies CASSPGRVGQETQYF.

This clonotype was detected many times. The V gene is TRBV7-2, the J gene TRBJ1-4; 8 nucleotides line up with TRBD1. Germline values: CDR1 SGHTA, CDR2 FQGNSA. CDR3 size: 15 residues. V trimming: 3 bases; J trimming: 4 bases; junction bases outside the gene matches: 4. The CDR3 coding sequence is TGTGCCAGCAGCTTGGACAGGGCCATTAATGAAAAACTGTTTTTT. Encoded protein: CASSLDRAINEKLFF.

The rearrangement joins TRBV12-3 or TRBV12-4 to TRBJ2-2; TRBD1 is a possible D gene (5 bases). This CDR3 comprises 14 residues. V lost 5 bases to trimming and J lost 1 base, with 8 bases between them. CDR3 nucleotides: TGTGCCAGCAGTACTCAGGGGAACACCGGGGAGCTGTTTTTT. This gives the protein CASSTQGNTGELFF.

Concerning this clonotype: This may be a read error, as it is one base from a much larger clone. The rearrangement uses TRBV6-2 or TRBV6-3 and TRBJ2-5; 7 bases agree with TRBD1. CDR3 length: 15 amino acids. Trimming cost V 5 bases and J 11 bases; bases outside gene matches: 17. CDR1 is MNHEY, CDR2 SVGEGT, per germline. The CDR3 nucleotides read TGTGCCAGCAGTCAGGACAGGTTTGTCATGCATGAGCAGTACTTC. Amino acids: CASSQDRFVMHEQYF.

Turning to this clonotype: An end of the junction does not agree with germline; a read error may underlie this. The J gene is TRBJ2-3, the V gene TRBV12-3 or TRBV12-4, with D tentatively TRBD1 (6 bases). The CDR3 is 11 amino acids. The CDR3 nucleotides are TGTGCCAGCGCCCGGACAGATGCGCAGTATTTT. It translates to CASARTDAQYF.